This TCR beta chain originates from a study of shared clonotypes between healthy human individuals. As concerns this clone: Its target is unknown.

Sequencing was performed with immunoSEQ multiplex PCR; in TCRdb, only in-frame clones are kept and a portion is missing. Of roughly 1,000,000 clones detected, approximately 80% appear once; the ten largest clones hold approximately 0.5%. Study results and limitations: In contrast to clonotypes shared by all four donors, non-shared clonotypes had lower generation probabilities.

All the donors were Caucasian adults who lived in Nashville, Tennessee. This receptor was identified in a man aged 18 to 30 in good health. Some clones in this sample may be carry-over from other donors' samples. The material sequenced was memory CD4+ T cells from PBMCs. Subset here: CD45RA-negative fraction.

The CDR3 is CASSLQGLTGELFF. The CDR3 DNA is TGCGCCAGCAGCTTACAGGGTCTCACCGGGGAGCTGTTTTTT. J is TRBJ2-2 and V is TRBV5-1, with D maybe TRBD1 (6 bases). The CDR3 is made up of 14 amino acids. V was cut by 2 bases and J by 4 bases, with 9 bases left in between. Per germline, CDR1 SGHRS and CDR2 YFSETQ.